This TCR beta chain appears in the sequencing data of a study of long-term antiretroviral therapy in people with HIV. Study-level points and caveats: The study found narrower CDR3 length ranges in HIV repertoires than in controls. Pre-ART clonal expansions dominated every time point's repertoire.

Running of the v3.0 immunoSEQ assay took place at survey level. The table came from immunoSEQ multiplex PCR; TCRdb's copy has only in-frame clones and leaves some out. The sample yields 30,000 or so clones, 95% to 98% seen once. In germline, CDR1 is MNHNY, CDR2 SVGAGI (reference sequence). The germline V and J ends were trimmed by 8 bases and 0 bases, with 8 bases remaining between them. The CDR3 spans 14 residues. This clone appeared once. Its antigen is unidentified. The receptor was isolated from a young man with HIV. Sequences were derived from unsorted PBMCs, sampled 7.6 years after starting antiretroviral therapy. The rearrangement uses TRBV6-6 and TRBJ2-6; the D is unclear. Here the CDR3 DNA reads TGTGCCAGCCCGCTTGGCTCTGGGGCCAACGTCCTGACTTTC. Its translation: CASPLGSGANVLTF.